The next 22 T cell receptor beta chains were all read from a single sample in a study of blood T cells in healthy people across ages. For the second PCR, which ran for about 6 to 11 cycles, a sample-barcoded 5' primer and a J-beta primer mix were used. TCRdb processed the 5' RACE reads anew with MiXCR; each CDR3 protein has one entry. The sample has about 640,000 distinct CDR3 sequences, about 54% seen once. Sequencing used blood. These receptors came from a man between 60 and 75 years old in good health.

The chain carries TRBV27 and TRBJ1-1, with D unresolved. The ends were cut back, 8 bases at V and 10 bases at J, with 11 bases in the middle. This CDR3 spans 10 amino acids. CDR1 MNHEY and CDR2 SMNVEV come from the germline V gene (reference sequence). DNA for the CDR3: TGTGCCAGCCGCGAAATAGGAGCTTTCTTT. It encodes CASREIGAFF.

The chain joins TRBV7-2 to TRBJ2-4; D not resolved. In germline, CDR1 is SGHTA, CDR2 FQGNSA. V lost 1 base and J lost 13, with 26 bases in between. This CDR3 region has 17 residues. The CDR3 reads CASSLEMYTSLYNEQYF. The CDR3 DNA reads TGTGCCAGCAGCTTAGAGATGTACACATCACTTTACAATGAGCAGTACTTC.

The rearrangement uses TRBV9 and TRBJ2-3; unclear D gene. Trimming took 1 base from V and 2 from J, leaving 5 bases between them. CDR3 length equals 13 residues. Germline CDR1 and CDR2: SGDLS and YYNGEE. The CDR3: CASSVRITDTQYF. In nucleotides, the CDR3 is TGTGCCAGCAGCGTAAGGATCACAGATACGCAGTATTTT.

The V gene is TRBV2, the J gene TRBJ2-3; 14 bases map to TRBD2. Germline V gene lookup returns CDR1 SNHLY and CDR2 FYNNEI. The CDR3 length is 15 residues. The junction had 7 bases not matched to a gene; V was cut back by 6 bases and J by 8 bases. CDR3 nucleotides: TGTGCCAGCAGGAGACTAGCGGGGGGGGACCCTACGCAGTATTTT. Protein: CASRRLAGGDPTQYF.

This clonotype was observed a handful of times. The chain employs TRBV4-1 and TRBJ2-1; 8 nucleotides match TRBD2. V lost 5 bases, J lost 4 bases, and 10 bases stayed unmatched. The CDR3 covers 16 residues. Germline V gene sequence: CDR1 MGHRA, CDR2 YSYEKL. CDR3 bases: TGCGCCAGCAGCTTCCGCCCGGGACTAGAGTACAATGAGCAGTTCTTC. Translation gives CASSFRPGLEYNEQFF.

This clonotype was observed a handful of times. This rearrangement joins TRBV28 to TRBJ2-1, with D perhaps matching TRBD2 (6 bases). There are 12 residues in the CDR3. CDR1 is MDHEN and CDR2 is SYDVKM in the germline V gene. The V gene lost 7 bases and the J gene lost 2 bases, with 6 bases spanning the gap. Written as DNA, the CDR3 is TGTGCCAGCACTAGCGCCTACAATGAGCAGTTCTTC. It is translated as CASTSAYNEQFF.

CDR3 DNA: TGCAGTGCTCGCAGGGGAAACTATAATTCACCCCTCCACTTT. Residues: CSARRGNYNSPLHF. The chain recombines TRBV20-1 with TRBJ1-6, with D possibly being TRBD1 (6 bases). The germline V gene has CDR1 DFQATT and CDR2 SNEGSKA (reference sequence). CDR3 size: 14 residues. Trimming pared 5 bases from V and 3 bases from J, leaving 11 bases between.

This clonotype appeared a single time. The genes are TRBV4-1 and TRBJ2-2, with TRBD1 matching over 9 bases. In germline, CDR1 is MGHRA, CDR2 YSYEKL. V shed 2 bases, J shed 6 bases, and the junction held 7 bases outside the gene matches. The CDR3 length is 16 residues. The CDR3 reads CASSQLGTGNSGELFF. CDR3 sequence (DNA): TGCGCCAGCAGCCAACTCGGGACAGGGAATTCCGGGGAGCTGTTTTTT.

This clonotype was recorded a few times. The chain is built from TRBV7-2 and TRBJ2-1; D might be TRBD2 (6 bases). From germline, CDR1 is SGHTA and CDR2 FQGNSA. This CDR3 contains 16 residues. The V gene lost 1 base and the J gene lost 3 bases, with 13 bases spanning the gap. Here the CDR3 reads CASSLVGGANYNEQFF. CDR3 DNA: TGTGCCAGCAGCTTAGTTGGCGGGGCGAACTACAATGAGCAGTTCTTC. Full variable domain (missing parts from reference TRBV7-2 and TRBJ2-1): GAGVSQSPSNKVTEKGKDVELRCDPISGHTALYWYRQSLGQGLEFLIYFQGNSAPDKSGLPSDRFSAERTGGSVSTLTIQRTQQEDSAVYLCASSLVGGANYNEQFFGPGTRLTVL.

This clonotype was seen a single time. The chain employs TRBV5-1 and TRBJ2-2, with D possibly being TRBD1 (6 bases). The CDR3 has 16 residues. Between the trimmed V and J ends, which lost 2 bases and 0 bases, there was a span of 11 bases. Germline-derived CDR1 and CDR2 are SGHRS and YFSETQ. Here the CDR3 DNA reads TGCGCCAGCAGCTTAGCAGGGGTTACGAACACCGGGGAGCTGTTTTTT. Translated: CASSLAGVTNTGELFF.

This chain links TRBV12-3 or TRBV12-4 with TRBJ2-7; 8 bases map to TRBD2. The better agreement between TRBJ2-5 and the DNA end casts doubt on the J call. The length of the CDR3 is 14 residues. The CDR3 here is CASRTSAAQETQYF. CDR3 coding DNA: TGTGCCAGCAGGACTAGCGCGGCGCAAGAGACCCAGTACTTC.

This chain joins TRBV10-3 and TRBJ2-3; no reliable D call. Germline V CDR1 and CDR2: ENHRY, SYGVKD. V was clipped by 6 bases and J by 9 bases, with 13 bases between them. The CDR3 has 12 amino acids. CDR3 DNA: TGTGCCATCAGAATTGGGCTGGGAACGCAGTATTTT. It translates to CAIRIGLGTQYF.

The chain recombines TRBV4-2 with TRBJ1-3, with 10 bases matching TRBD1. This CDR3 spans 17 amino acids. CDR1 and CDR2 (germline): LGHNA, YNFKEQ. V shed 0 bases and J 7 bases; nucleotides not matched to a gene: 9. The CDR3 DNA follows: TGTGCCAGCAGCCAAGAACTGGACAGGGGGAATGGTAACACCATATATTTT. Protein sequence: CASSQELDRGNGNTIYF.

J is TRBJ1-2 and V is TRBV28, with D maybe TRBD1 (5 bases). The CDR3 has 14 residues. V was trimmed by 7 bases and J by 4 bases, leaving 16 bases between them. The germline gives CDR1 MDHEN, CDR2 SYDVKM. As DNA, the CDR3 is TGTGCCAGCACCTCGGGGGAGTCCCGCTATGGCTACACCTTC. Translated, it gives CASTSGESRYGYTF.

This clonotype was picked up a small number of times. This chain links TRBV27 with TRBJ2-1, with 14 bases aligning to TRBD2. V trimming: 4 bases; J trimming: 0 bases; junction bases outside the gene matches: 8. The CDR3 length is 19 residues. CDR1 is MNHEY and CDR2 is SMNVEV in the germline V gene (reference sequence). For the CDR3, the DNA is TGTGCCAGCAGTTCCGGACTAGCGGGGGGACCCCACTCCTACAATGAGCAGTTCTTC. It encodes CASSSGLAGGPHSYNEQFF.

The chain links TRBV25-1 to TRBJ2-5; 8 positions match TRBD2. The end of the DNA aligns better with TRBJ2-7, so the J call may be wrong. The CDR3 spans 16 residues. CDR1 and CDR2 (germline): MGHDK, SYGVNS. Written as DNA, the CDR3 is TGTGCCAGCAGTGAATGGGGCGGGGGGTACAACTACGAGCAGTACTTC. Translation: CASSEWGGGYNYEQYF.

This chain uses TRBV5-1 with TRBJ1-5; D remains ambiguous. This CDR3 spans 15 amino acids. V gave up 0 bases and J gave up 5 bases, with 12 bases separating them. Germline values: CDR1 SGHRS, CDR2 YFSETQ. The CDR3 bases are TGCGCCAGCAGCTTGGCGTTGGGAAGGGATCAGCCCCAGCATTTT. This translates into CASSLALGRDQPQHF.

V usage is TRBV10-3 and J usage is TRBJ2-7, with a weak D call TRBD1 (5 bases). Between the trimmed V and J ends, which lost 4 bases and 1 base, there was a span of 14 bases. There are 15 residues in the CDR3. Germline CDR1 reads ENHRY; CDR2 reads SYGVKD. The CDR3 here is CAISAGAGISYEQYF. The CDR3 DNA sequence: TGTGCCATCAGTGCTGGGGCAGGAATATCCTACGAGCAGTACTTC.

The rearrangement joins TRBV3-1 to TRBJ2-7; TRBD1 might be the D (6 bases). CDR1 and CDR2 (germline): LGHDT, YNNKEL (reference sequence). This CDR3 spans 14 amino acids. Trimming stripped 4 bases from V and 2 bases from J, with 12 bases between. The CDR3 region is CASSLGDTTYEQYF. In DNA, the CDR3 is TGTGCCAGCAGCCTGGGGGACACGACCTACGAGCAGTACTTC.

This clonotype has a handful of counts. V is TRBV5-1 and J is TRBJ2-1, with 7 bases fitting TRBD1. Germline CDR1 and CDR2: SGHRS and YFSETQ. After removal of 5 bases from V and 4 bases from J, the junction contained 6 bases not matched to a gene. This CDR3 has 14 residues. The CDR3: CASRVDRSYNEQFF. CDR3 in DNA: TGCGCCAGCAGGGTGGACAGGTCATACAATGAGCAGTTCTTC. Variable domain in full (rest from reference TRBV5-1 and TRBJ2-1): KAGVTQTPRYLIKTRGQQVTLSCSPISGHRSVSWYQQTPGQGLQFLFEYFSETQRNKGNFPGRFSGRQFSNSRSEMNVSTLELGDSALYLCASRVDRSYNEQFFGPGTRLTVL.

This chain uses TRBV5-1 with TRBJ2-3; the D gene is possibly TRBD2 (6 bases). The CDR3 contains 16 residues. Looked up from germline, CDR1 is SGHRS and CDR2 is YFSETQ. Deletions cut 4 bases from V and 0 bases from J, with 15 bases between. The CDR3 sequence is CASSNRVGGSTDTQYF. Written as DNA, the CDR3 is TGCGCCAGCAGCAACCGCGTGGGGGGTAGCACAGATACGCAGTATTTT.

CDR3 amino acids: CASTPPGQSIVYGYTF. The CDR3 DNA reads TGTGCCAGCACCCCACCGGGACAGAGCATCGTCTATGGCTACACCTTC. The chain employs TRBV6-4 and TRBJ1-2, with 7 bases matching TRBD1. J gave up 4 bases and V 7 bases, and 15 bases lay outside the gene matches. The germline CDR1 and CDR2 sequences are MRHNA and SNTAGT. This CDR3 is built from 16 residues.